The 6 T cell receptor beta chains given below trace back to one sample, sequenced in a study of T cell responses to AZD1222 COVID-19 vaccine (dated by TCRdb to the early 2020s). The library was prepared using the immunoSEQ multiplex PCR assay. The clones in this table, taken by TCRdb from immuneACCESS, are in-frame only. Not every clone is retained; where verified, under half of the shortfall comes from an unresolved V gene, and the cause of the rest is unknown. Recorded for this sample are some 130,000 clones; over 85% of them occurred a single time. The top ten clones comprise approximately 6.8% of the sample. This sample's time point label indicates: about 28 days (+/-7) after the second vaccine dose. Sequencing was performed on peripheral blood, taken 28 days after the second AZD1222 dose. The receptors stem from an adult who received the AZD1222 COVID-19 vaccine.

This clone turned up a few times. The genes are TRBV7-2 and TRBJ2-1; D may correspond to TRBD1 or TRBD2 (5 bases each). V lost 2 bases to trimming and J lost 14 bases, with 13 bases between them. This CDR3 is 12 amino acids long. Per germline, CDR1 SGHTA and CDR2 FQGNSA. CDR3 nucleotides: TGTGCCAGCAGCTTATCTGGGGGAAGGGAGTTCTTC. This encodes CASSLSGGREFF.

The rearrangement joins TRBV13 to TRBJ1-1; 9 nucleotides line up with TRBD1. The CDR3 covers 14 residues. CDR1 and CDR2 (germline): PRHDT, FYEKMQ (reference sequence). The ends lost 4 bases at V and 3 bases at J; junction bases unmatched: 3. The CDR3 DNA follows: TGTGCCAGCAGCTCCAGACAGGGGGACACTGAAGCTTTCTTT. Protein sequence: CASSSRQGDTEAFF.

This chain connects TRBV7-8 to TRBJ2-3, with D tentatively TRBD1 or TRBD2 (6 bases each). This CDR3 is built from 15 residues. CDR1 is SGHVS, CDR2 FQNEAQ, per germline. With 6 bases removed from V and 1 base from J, the gap between germline ends came to 14 bases. CDR3 loop: CASRRGRLGTDTQYF. As DNA, the CDR3 is TGTGCCAGCAGGAGGGGGAGACTAGGCACAGATACGCAGTATTTT.

The chain recombines TRBV30 with TRBJ2-5; D not resolved. Looked up from germline, CDR1 is GTSNPN and CDR2 is SVGIG (reference sequence). Trimming removed 2 bases from V and 4 bases from J, with 8 bases in between. The CDR3 has 12 amino acids. This CDR3 reads CAWSSQGETQYF. CDR3 bases: TGTGCCTGGAGTTCACAAGGAGAGACCCAGTACTTC.

DNA for the CDR3: TGTGCCAGCAGCGTTGGAGGGTACGGGGAGCTGTTTTTT. Amino acid sequence: CASSVGGYGELFF. This chain uses TRBV9 with TRBJ2-2, with a weak D call TRBD2 (6 bases). V dropped 2 bases and J dropped 7 bases, with 9 bases sitting between them. The germline CDR1 and CDR2 sequences are SGDLS and YYNGEE. The CDR3 extends over 13 amino acids.

This sequence joins TRBV7-9 and TRBJ1-2, with TRBD1 identical over 7 bases. V lost 7 bases and J lost 4; bases outside the gene matches: 15. The germline V gene has CDR1 SEHNR and CDR2 FQNEAQ (reference sequence). The CDR3 is made up of 16 amino acids. The CDR3 is CASTRNDREASYGYTF. The CDR3 DNA sequence: TGTGCCAGCACCAGAAATGACAGGGAGGCGAGCTATGGCTACACCTTC.